This T cell receptor beta chain was found in a study of cytomegalovirus exposure and HLA in healthy donors. Study-level results: Cytomegalovirus-associated TCR beta chains were listed, numbering 150 to 200. In an earlier analysis, about 87% or about 30%: the productive usage of most TCR beta V segments.

PCR used 60 Vbeta primers and 13 Jbeta primers. The protocol was immunoSEQ multiplex PCR, while the TCRdb copy is restricted to in-frame clones and leaves out a portion. Of roughly 150,000 clones in the sample, around 80% were seen once. Of note for this clone: As yet, its antigen is unknown.

The sequence came from a man aged 40-55 years in good health and CMV-seropositive. The sample taken for sequencing was PBMCs.

CDR3 amino acids: CAREGTVYGYTF. The CDR3, as DNA: TGTGCCAGAGAAGGGACAGTCTATGGCTACACCTTC. The chain couples TRBV2 to TRBJ1-2, with 7 bases aligning to TRBD1. The germline V gene has CDR1 SNHLY and CDR2 FYNNEI. V trimming: 9 bases; J trimming: 4 bases; junction bases outside the gene matches: 5. The CDR3 spans 12 residues.